Listed here is a single T cell receptor (beta chain). This record belongs to a study of blood T cell repertoires in COVID-19. Study-wide background: From T cells, B-cell-depleted T cells, or PBMCs came the material, which was cDNA or gDNA.

In the original analysis: Amplification with reference gene primers provided the estimates of nucleated cell counts. Sequencing used immunoSEQ multiplex PCR; TCRdb keeps in-frame clones, though not all of them. V and J calls and clone size are copied from that table; D and trimming were computed from the DNA. The data show 180,000 or so clones, 70% to 85% seen once. The CDR3 contains 13 residues. From germline, CDR1 is LNHDA and CDR2 SQIVND (reference sequence). With 8 bases removed from V and 3 bases from J, the gap between germline ends came to 8 bases. The chain couples TRBV19 to TRBJ1-6; D unresolved. Sequencing used peripheral blood. This sequence was found in a woman older than 75 with acute or convalescent COVID-19. The CDR3 loop reads CASRRGYNSPLHF. The DNA of the CDR3 is TGTGCCAGTCGACGCGGCTATAATTCACCCCTCCACTTT.